One sample yielded the 26 T cell receptor beta chains listed below, sequenced in a study of blood T cell repertoires in COVID-19. Produced via immunoSEQ multiplex PCR; TCRdb's table is partial and in-frame only. Here the sample spans around 160,000 clones, 80% to 90% being singletons. Sequences were obtained from peripheral blood. The receptors shown here come from a man in his 60s with acute or convalescent COVID-19.

The CDR3 DNA follows: TGTGCCAGCTCACCAGGACAGGACCTCTATGGCTACACCTTC. Translation gives CASSPGQDLYGYTF. The chain uses TRBV18 and TRBJ1-2, with 7 nucleotides matching TRBD1. V dropped 2 bases and J dropped 4; count of bases not matched to a gene: 4. The CDR3 extends over 14 amino acids. The V gene's germline CDR1 is KGHSH and CDR2 LQKENI.

The chain has TRBV5-1 and TRBJ1-1; 8 positions match TRBD1. CDR3 length: 15 amino acids. Trimming removed 4 bases from V and 3 bases from J; junction bases left unmatched: 8. Germline V gives CDR1 SGHRS, CDR2 YFSETQ. The CDR3 protein is CASSAWTGRDTEAFF. The CDR3, as DNA: TGCGCCAGCAGCGCTTGGACAGGGAGAGACACTGAAGCTTTCTTT.

The rearrangement joins TRBV30 to TRBJ2-7, with 7 bases that match TRBD2. The CDR3 extends over 18 amino acids. Germline V CDR1 and CDR2: GTSNPN, SVGIG (reference sequence). Losses at the gene ends were 5 bases for V and 3 bases for J; bases not matched to a gene: 22. Here the CDR3 reads CAWVPRGNRLAGLYEQYF. CDR3 nucleotide sequence: TGTGCCTGGGTCCCACGGGGGAATCGACTAGCAGGACTCTACGAGCAGTACTTC. Together with reference TRBV30 and TRBJ2-7, the CDR3 gives the full variable domain: SQTIHQWPATLVQPVGSPLSLECTVEGTSNPNLYWYRQAAGRGLQLLFYSVGIGQISSEVPQNLSASRPQDRQFILSSKKLLLSDSGFYLCAWVPRGNRLAGLYEQYFGPGTRLTVT.

The gene calls are TRBV3-1 (or the pseudogene TRBV3-2) and TRBJ2-1, with 9 bases lining up with TRBD1. This CDR3 region has 16 residues. V was pared by 4 bases and J by 7 bases, with 11 bases of the junction left unmatched. Germline V gives CDR1 LGHDT, CDR2 YNNKEL (reference sequence). CDR3 DNA: TGTGCCAGCAGCCTCCCTAGGGGGACAGGGTATAATGAGCAGTTCTTC. Translating it yields CASSLPRGTGYNEQFF.

The chain has TRBV7-9 and TRBJ2-2, with D perhaps matching TRBD2 (6 bases). The V gene lost 3 bases and the J gene lost 5 bases, with 16 bases spanning the gap. The germline gives CDR1 SEHNR, CDR2 FQNEAQ (reference sequence). This CDR3 is built from 16 residues. CDR3 region: CASSLEGQDGTGELFF. CDR3 bases: TGTGCCAGCAGCTTGGAGGGGCAGGACGGGACCGGGGAGCTGTTTTTT. The full variable domain, in which reference TRBV7-9 and TRBJ2-2 provide the parts outside the CDR3, is DTGVSQNPRHKITKRGQNVTFRCDPISEHNRLYWYRQTLGQGPEFLTYFQNEAQLEKSRLLSDRFSAERPKGSFSTLEIQRTEQGDSAMYLCASSLEGQDGTGELFFGEGSRLTVL.

This clone was detected only once. CDR3 sequence reads: CASSGRTVTGANVLTF. As DNA, the CDR3 is TGTGCCAGCAGCGGACGGACAGTCACCGGGGCCAACGTCCTGACTTTC. The V and J genes are TRBV5-6 and TRBJ2-6, with D maybe TRBD1 (6 bases). Deletions cut 4 bases from V and 4 bases from J, with 15 bases between. Germline lookup yields CDR1 SGHDT and CDR2 YYEEEE. The CDR3 contains 16 residues.

V gene TRBV2 combines with J gene TRBJ2-5, with D uncertain. The CDR3 length is 13 residues. CDR1 is SNHLY and CDR2 is FYNNEI in the germline V gene. Trimming took off 7 bases at V and 3 bases at J, with 12 bases between the two ends. This CDR3 reads CASTLLGEETQYF. As DNA, the CDR3 is TGTGCCAGCACTCTTCTGGGCGAAGAGACCCAGTACTTC. The full variable domain, completed using reference TRBV2 and TRBJ2-5, is EPEVTQTPSHQVTQMGQEVILRCVPISNHLYFYWYRQILGQKVEFLVSFYNNEISEKSEIFDDQFSVERPDGSNFTLKIRSTKLEDSAMYFCASTLLGEETQYFGPGTRLLVL.

The rearrangement links TRBV14 to TRBJ2-5; 10 bases fit TRBD2. Germline lookup yields CDR1 SGHDN and CDR2 FVKESK. This CDR3 spans 15 amino acids. V lost 3 bases, J lost 1 base, and 2 bases stayed unmatched. This CDR3 is CASSHWTSGQETQYF. CDR3 in DNA: TGTGCCAGCAGCCACTGGACTAGCGGCCAAGAGACCCAGTACTTC.

The CDR3 loop reads CASGDGRSGNTIYF. The CDR3 DNA is TGTGCCAGCGGGGACGGGAGATCTGGAAACACCATATATTTT. The rearrangement links TRBV6-6 to TRBJ1-3, with D possibly TRBD1 on 5 matching bases. This CDR3 is built from 14 residues. Between the trimmed V and J ends, which lost 8 bases and 1 base, there was a span of 12 bases. Germline-derived CDR1 and CDR2 are MNHNY and SVGAGI (reference sequence).

Here the CDR3 reads CASSPFRPVGPTEAFF. For the CDR3, the DNA is TGTGCCAGTAGTCCATTCAGGCCCGTCGGTCCCACTGAAGCTTTCTTT. This chain connects TRBV19 to TRBJ1-1; D ambiguous. This CDR3 is 16 amino acids long. Germline values: CDR1 LNHDA, CDR2 SQIVND (reference sequence). V was shortened by 5 bases and J by 4 bases, with 20 bases between the two germline ends.

The chain is built from TRBV5-1 and TRBJ2-1; D may be TRBD2 (5 bases). Trimming left V 2 bases short and J 15 bases short, with 12 bases between. The germline CDR1 and CDR2 sequences are SGHRS and YFSETQ. The CDR3 contains 11 residues. This CDR3 reads CASSLDGSTFF. The CDR3, as DNA: TGCGCCAGCAGCTTAGATGGGAGTACGTTCTTC.

This clone has only one observation. This chain uses TRBV28 with TRBJ2-4; 8 nucleotides line up with TRBD1. The CDR3 is 17 amino acids. Trimming removed 3 bases from V and 0 bases from J; junction bases left unmatched: 7. Germline assignment: CDR1 MDHEN and CDR2 SYDVKM. Here the CDR3 reads CASSLPTGGLAKNIQYF. The CDR3 DNA is TGTGCCAGCAGTTTGCCCACAGGGGGGCTAGCCAAAAACATTCAGTACTTC.

The J gene is TRBJ1-5, the V gene TRBV2, with TRBD1 matching 8 bases. This CDR3 has 15 amino acids. The trim removed 6 bases at V and 0 bases at J, leaving 4 bases unmatched. Germline loops: CDR1 SNHLY, CDR2 FYNNEI. CDR3 protein: CASSPDRDSNQPQHF. The CDR3, as DNA: TGTGCCAGCAGCCCGGACAGGGATAGCAATCAGCCCCAGCATTTT.

The J gene is TRBJ2-7, the V gene TRBV28; a weak D match, TRBD2 (6 bases). This CDR3 region has 13 residues. The V end lost 6 bases, the J end lost 5 bases, and 14 bases lay between the germline ends. CDR1 MDHEN and CDR2 SYDVKM come from the germline V gene. CDR3 residues: CASSSYLADEQYF. CDR3 DNA sequence: TGTGCCAGCAGCTCTTACTTAGCGGACGAGCAGTACTTC.

This clone has a count of ten or more. The chain links TRBV30 to TRBJ1-4, with D uncertain. The V gene lost 6 bases and the J gene lost 5 bases, with 16 bases spanning the gap. The CDR3 has 14 residues. Germline lookup yields CDR1 GTSNPN and CDR2 SVGIG (reference sequence). The CDR3 nucleotides read TGTGCCTGCCCGAAGAGACACCAAAATGAAAAACTGTTTTTT. It encodes CACPKRHQNEKLFF.

The chain recombines TRBV7-8 with TRBJ1-1; the match to TRBD1 covers 8 bases. Germline CDR1 is SGHVS and CDR2 is FQNEAQ. There are 17 residues in the CDR3. J gave up 6 bases and V 3 bases, and 15 bases lay outside the gene matches. CDR3 in amino acids: CASSLGRTGRIFAEAFF. The CDR3 nucleotides are TGTGCCAGCAGCTTGGGACGGACAGGGCGGATTTTCGCTGAAGCTTTCTTT.

CDR3 nucleotide sequence: TGTGCCAGCAGCCAAGAAACCCGGACAGCGGGCTACACCTTC. Protein: CASSQETRTAGYTF. The chain employs TRBV4-2 and TRBJ1-2, with D possibly matching TRBD1 (6 bases). V was cut by 0 bases and J by 8 bases, with 13 bases left in between. This CDR3 has 14 residues. Germline V gene lookup returns CDR1 LGHNA and CDR2 YNFKEQ.

On this clone itself: This sample also contains other DNA sequences that code for the same CDR3. The CDR3: CASSPGRGNYGYTF. In DNA form, the CDR3 reads TGTGCCAGCTCACCGGGCAGGGGAAACTATGGCTACACCTTC. The chain combines TRBV18 with TRBJ1-2, with D maybe TRBD1 (6 bases). This CDR3 has 14 amino acids. Trimming shortened V by 3 bases and J by 2 bases, and 10 bases separated the two germline ends. Germline CDR1 is KGHSH and CDR2 is LQKENI.

The gene calls are TRBV16 and TRBJ2-1; D remains unclear. The CDR3 is made up of 12 amino acids. V shed 3 bases and J shed 10 bases, with 10 bases lying between them. Germline V gives CDR1 KGHSY, CDR2 FQNENV. CDR3 sequence (DNA): TGTGCCAGCAGCCAGCCGGTCGGGGAGCAGTTCTTC. It is translated as CASSQPVGEQFF.

The chain couples TRBV30 to TRBJ1-4; a weak D match, TRBD1 (6 bases). Germline CDR1 GTSNPN, CDR2 SVGIG (reference sequence). Trimming took 0 bases from V and 7 from J, leaving 12 bases between them. This CDR3 is built from 14 residues. In DNA, the CDR3 is TGTGCCTGGAGTGTACAGGGAGACAGTGAAAAACTGTTTTTT. Protein product: CAWSVQGDSEKLFF.

This clone was detected only once. V usage is TRBV7-9 and J usage is TRBJ2-3; D is unclear. The CDR3 loop spans 12 amino acids. The germline V gene has CDR1 SEHNR and CDR2 FQNEAQ (reference sequence). V was trimmed by 3 bases and J by 2 bases, leaving 3 bases between them. The CDR3 is CASSFYTDTQYF. DNA for the CDR3: TGTGCCAGCAGCTTCTACACAGATACGCAGTATTTT.

The chain is built from TRBV5-1 and TRBJ2-1; D gene ambiguous. CDR1 is SGHRS and CDR2 is YFSETQ in the germline V gene. CDR3 length: 15 amino acids. V lost 5 bases, J lost 0 bases, and 12 bases lay in between. The CDR3 DNA is TGCGCCAGCAGAGTTGGGCTTGGCTCCTACAATGAGCAGTTCTTC. Residues: CASRVGLGSYNEQFF.

The chain links TRBV24-1 to TRBJ1-5; TRBD1 aligns across 8 bases. The CDR3 covers 14 residues. The V gene's germline CDR1 is KGHDR and CDR2 SFDVKD. After removal of 7 bases from V and 3 bases from J, the junction contained 4 bases not matched to a gene. CDR3 coding DNA: TGTGCCACCAGAATGACAGGGGACAATCAGCCCCAGCATTTT. It yields the protein CATRMTGDNQPQHF.

J is TRBJ2-1 and V is TRBV10-3, with no clear D. Germline assignment: CDR1 ENHRY and CDR2 SYGVKD. The length of the CDR3 is 12 residues. V was cut by 4 bases and J by 10 bases, with 11 bases left in between. CDR3 sequence (DNA): TGTGCCATCAGTGGCTCTCTGGGCGAGCAGTTCTTC. This encodes CAISGSLGEQFF.

This chain links TRBV10-3 with TRBJ1-3; the D gene is possibly TRBD1 (6 bases). Germline CDR1 reads ENHRY; CDR2 reads SYGVKD. V lost 6 bases and J lost 0, with 12 bases in between. This CDR3 is 15 amino acids long. The CDR3 region is CAISDRSTSGNTIYF. In DNA form, the CDR3 reads TGTGCCATCAGCGACAGGTCTACCTCTGGAAACACCATATATTTT.

The genes are TRBV24-1 and TRBJ2-6; TRBD2 matches at 7 bases. Germline CDR1 is KGHDR and CDR2 is SFDVKD. The ends lost 0 bases at V and 1 base at J; junction bases unmatched: 2. The CDR3 extends over 17 amino acids. The CDR3 DNA is TGTGCCACCAGTGATTTGGGGCGGGGGTCTGGGGCCAACGTCCTGACTTTC. Its translation is CATSDLGRGSGANVLTF.